Following are 7 T cell receptor beta chains from one sample sequenced in a study of T-cell reconstitution after alpha-beta-depleted transplantation in children. Molecular barcoding with unique molecular identifiers was used for the TCRbeta library. Each CDR3 protein gets one entry after TCRdb re-called the PCR reads with MiXCR. The sample contains about 610,000 distinct CDR3 sequences, 10% to 13% of which appear only once. Sequences were derived from PBMCs from the stem cell graft donor, sampled from the stem cell graft. These receptors all stem from a human donor who donated a stem cell graft to a child with acute myeloid leukemia.

This clonotype was counted only a few times. The chain carries TRBV19 and TRBJ2-7; 10 nucleotides match TRBD2. CDR1 is LNHDA, CDR2 SQIVND, per germline (reference sequence). This CDR3 contains 15 residues. V lost 6 bases to trimming and J lost 2 bases; unmatched junction nucleotides: 7. CDR3 region: CASRPRTSGTYEQYF. CDR3 DNA: TGTGCCAGTAGGCCCCGGACTAGCGGAACCTACGAGCAGTACTTC.

The chain recombines TRBV11-1 with TRBJ2-7, with a weak D call TRBD1 (6 bases). The CDR3 extends over 18 amino acids. V was clipped by 1 base and J by 1 base, with 20 bases between them. Per the germline V gene, CDR1 is SGHAT and CDR2 is FQDESV (reference sequence). For the CDR3, the DNA is TGTGCCAGCAGCTTAGGGGCAGGCGTCGCCCAGGGGTCCTACGAGCAGTACTTC. Translating it yields CASSLGAGVAQGSYEQYF.

The rearrangement links TRBV29-1 to TRBJ2-1, with TRBD2 as a possible D gene (6 bases). Germline CDR1 and CDR2: SQVTM and ANQGSEA. The CDR3 covers 15 residues. The V and J ends lost 3 bases and 3 bases respectively, with 15 bases between them. This CDR3 reads CSVDGLRRDYNEQFF. The DNA for the CDR3 is TGCAGCGTTGATGGCTTGCGGAGGGACTACAATGAGCAGTTCTTC.

This clonotype has more than one count but fewer than ten. The V gene is TRBV11-3, the J gene TRBJ2-7; 8 nucleotides line up with TRBD2. V lost 6 bases to trimming and J lost 2 bases; unmatched junction nucleotides: 9. Germline V CDR1 and CDR2: SGHNT, YENEEA. The CDR3 length is 15 residues. CDR3 sequence (DNA): TGTGCCAGCAGGGAAAGCGGGAGACAGACCTACGAGCAGTACTTC. Encoded protein: CASRESGRQTYEQYF.

The chain carries TRBV14 and TRBJ2-1; 13 bases are a match to TRBD2. The CDR3 has 15 residues. CDR1 is SGHDN, CDR2 FVKESK, per germline. V was pared by 0 bases and J by 8 bases, with 1 base of the junction left unmatched. The CDR3 loop reads CASSQEGLAGYEQFF. In DNA form, the CDR3 reads TGTGCCAGCAGCCAAGAGGGACTAGCGGGATATGAGCAGTTCTTC.

The sample holds many counts of this clonotype. The V gene is TRBV28, the J gene TRBJ2-1, with TRBD2 matching over 7 bases. After removal of 6 bases from V and 4 bases from J, the junction contained 12 bases not matched to a gene. This CDR3 has 16 amino acids. Germline CDR1 reads MDHEN; CDR2 reads SYDVKM. The CDR3 sequence: CASRLRGAGLYNEQFF. In nucleotides, the CDR3 is TGTGCCAGCAGACTCCGCGGGGCGGGACTATACAATGAGCAGTTCTTC.

This clonotype has at least ten counts. The chain joins TRBV3-1 to TRBJ2-7; D gene uncertain. V was pared by 4 bases and J by 1 base, with 5 bases between. The CDR3 covers 12 residues. Germline-derived CDR1 and CDR2 are LGHDT and YNNKEL (reference sequence). For the CDR3, the DNA is TGTGCCAGCAGCCGAAGGTCCTACGAGCAGTACTTC. Translating it yields CASSRRSYEQYF.